This T cell receptor (beta chain) was identified during a study of blood T cell repertoires in COVID-19. The wider study: PBMCs, B-cell-depleted T cells, or T cells were the source of the cDNA or gDNA that made up the material.

Per the original methods: Nucleated cell number was recorded as an estimate derived from reference gene primer amplification. Assay used: immunoSEQ multiplex PCR; TCRdb lists only in-frame clones, some missing. V and J calls and clone size are given by that table; D and trimming were obtained from the DNA. The table has 150,000 to 200,000 clones, 86% seen once. CDR1 and CDR2 (germline): MNHEY, SVGAGI. V dropped 7 bases and J dropped 9 bases, with 21 bases sitting between them. The CDR3 contains 14 residues. What was sequenced was PBMCs or T cells enriched from blood (not recorded which). The receptor was derived from a woman aged 30 to 39 who had recovered from COVID-19. The rearrangement links TRBV6-5 to TRBJ2-5; perhaps TRBD1 as D (6 bases). The CDR3 protein is CASISSGVMGAQYF. In DNA form, the CDR3 reads TGTGCCAGCATCAGCTCAGGGGTCATGGGGGCCCAGTACTTC.